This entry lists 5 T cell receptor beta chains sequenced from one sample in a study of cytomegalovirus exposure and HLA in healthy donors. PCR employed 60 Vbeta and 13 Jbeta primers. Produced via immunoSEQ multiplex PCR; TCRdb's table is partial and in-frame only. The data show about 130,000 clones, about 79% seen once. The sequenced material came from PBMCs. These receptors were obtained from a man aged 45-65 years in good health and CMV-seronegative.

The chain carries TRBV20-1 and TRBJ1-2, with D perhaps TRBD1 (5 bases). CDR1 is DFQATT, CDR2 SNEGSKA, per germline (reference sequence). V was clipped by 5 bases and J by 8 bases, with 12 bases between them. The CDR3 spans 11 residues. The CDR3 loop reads CSAPRRDGYTF. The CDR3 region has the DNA TGCAGTGCTCCGAGGCGGGACGGCTACACCTTC.

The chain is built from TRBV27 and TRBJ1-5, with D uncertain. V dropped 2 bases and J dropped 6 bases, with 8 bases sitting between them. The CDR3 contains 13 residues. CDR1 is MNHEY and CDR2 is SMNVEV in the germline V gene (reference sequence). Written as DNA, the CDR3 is TGTGCCAGCAGTTTAAACTGGGCTCAGCCCCAGCATTTT. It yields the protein CASSLNWAQPQHF.

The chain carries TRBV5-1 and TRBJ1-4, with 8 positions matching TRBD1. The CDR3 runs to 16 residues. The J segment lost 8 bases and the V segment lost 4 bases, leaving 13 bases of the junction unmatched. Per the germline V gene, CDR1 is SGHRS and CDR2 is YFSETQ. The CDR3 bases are TGCGCCAGCAGCCCGGACAGGGCAGGGAATATCGAAAAACTGTTTTTT. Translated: CASSPDRAGNIEKLFF.

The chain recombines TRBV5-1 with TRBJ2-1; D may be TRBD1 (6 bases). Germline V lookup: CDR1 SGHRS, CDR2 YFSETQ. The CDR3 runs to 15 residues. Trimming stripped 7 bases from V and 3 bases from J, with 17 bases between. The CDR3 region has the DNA TGCGCCAGCTCCCCTGGCGCAGGGGACTACAATGAGCAGTTCTTC. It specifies CASSPGAGDYNEQFF.

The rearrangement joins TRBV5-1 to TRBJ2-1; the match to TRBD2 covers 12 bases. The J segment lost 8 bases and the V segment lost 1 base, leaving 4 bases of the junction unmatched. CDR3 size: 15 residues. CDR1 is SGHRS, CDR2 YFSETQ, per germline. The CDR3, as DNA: TGCGCCAGCAGCTTGCCTAGCGGGGGGGTCGATGAGCAGTTCTTC. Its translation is CASSLPSGGVDEQFF.